The 25 T cell receptor beta chains reported below all come from one sample, sequenced in a study of blood T cell repertoires in COVID-19. Clones were read by immunoSEQ multiplex PCR, and TCRdb kept only the in-frame ones, dropping some. In the table there are roughly 250,000 clones, 70% to 85% of which are singletons. Sample: peripheral blood. Receptors originate from an elderly woman with active or convalescent COVID-19.

This chain joins TRBV28 and TRBJ1-2, with a possible D match to TRBD1 (6 bases). Germline CDR1 reads MDHEN; CDR2 reads SYDVKM. With 6 bases removed from V and 2 bases from J, the gap between germline ends came to 10 bases. The CDR3 spans 13 residues. The CDR3 reads CASSRGANYGYTF. The DNA of the CDR3 is TGTGCCAGCAGCCGGGGGGCGAACTATGGCTACACCTTC.

The chain has TRBV4-2 and TRBJ1-4, with D unresolved. The CDR3 extends over 19 amino acids. Looked up from germline, CDR1 is LGHNA and CDR2 is YNFKEQ. Trimming cost V 0 bases and J 0 bases, with 17 bases left between them. The CDR3: CASSQEWQAISATNEKLFF. The CDR3 DNA reads TGTGCCAGCAGCCAAGAATGGCAGGCTATAAGTGCAACTAATGAAAAACTGTTTTTT.

The chain couples TRBV23-1 to TRBJ2-7; TRBD1 is a possible D gene (6 bases). TRBV23-1 is an ORF, with its function uncertain. This CDR3 has 15 residues. Trimming took 0 bases from V and 4 from J, leaving 13 bases between them. The CDR3 sequence: CASSQSRRGFYEQYF. CDR3 in DNA: TGCGCCAGCAGTCAATCACGCAGGGGCTTTTACGAGCAGTACTTC.

The chain is built from TRBV7-2 and TRBJ2-1; D is unresolved. The germline V gene encodes CDR1 SGHTA and CDR2 FQGNSA. The germline V and J ends were trimmed by 3 bases and 8 bases, with 5 bases remaining between them. The CDR3 contains 11 residues. The CDR3 DNA reads TGTGCCAGCAGCTTTCCCTATGAGCAGTTCTTC. Residues: CASSFPYEQFF.

This chain links TRBV7-8 with TRBJ1-1; D might be TRBD1 (5 bases). The germline CDR1 and CDR2 sequences are SGHVS and FQNEAQ. V lost 2 bases and J lost 1, with 11 bases in between. There are 15 residues in the CDR3. The CDR3 DNA is TGTGCCAGCAGCTTATGGGCAGGGAAGAACACTGAAGCTTTCTTT. Translated, it gives CASSLWAGKNTEAFF.

The gene calls are TRBV7-8 and TRBJ2-7; 8 bases agree with TRBD1. V lost 0 bases to trimming and J lost 5 bases; unmatched junction nucleotides: 6. The CDR3 covers 15 residues. Germline assignment: CDR1 SGHVS and CDR2 FQNEAQ. The CDR3 sequence: CASSLARDRKHEQYF. The DNA of the CDR3 is TGTGCCAGCAGCTTAGCGAGGGACAGGAAACACGAGCAGTACTTC.

The V and J genes are TRBV19 and TRBJ2-1; 8 nucleotides match TRBD2. The junction had 18 bases not matched to a gene; V was cut back by 7 bases and J by 7 bases. CDR1 is LNHDA and CDR2 is SQIVND in the germline V gene (reference sequence). The CDR3 covers 17 residues. CDR3 region: CASKDGRAQYANNEQFF. CDR3 sequence (DNA): TGTGCCAGTAAGGACGGGAGGGCCCAATACGCGAATAATGAGCAGTTCTTC.

The chain recombines TRBV20-1 with TRBJ2-7; no reliable D call. V shed 3 bases and J shed 2 bases, with 5 bases lying between them. The germline V gene encodes CDR1 DFQATT and CDR2 SNEGSKA (reference sequence). The CDR3 length is 11 residues. The CDR3 DNA reads TGCAGTGCTAGTGTAGCCTACGAGCAGTACTTC. Translation gives CSASVAYEQYF.

This rearrangement joins TRBV11-2 to TRBJ2-7; 9 bases align to TRBD1. Losses at the gene ends were 6 bases for V and 4 bases for J; bases not matched to a gene: 10. Per the germline V gene, CDR1 is SGHAT and CDR2 is FQNNGV. This CDR3 has 15 residues. This chain's CDR3 is CASSAGTGTRYEQYF. In nucleotides, the CDR3 is TGTGCCAGCAGTGCTGGGACAGGGACGAGATACGAGCAGTACTTC.

CDR3 DNA: TGTGCCAGCAGCAACAACTACGGGGGGAAAGATTCACCCCTCCACTTT. As protein: CASSNNYGGKDSPLHF. V and J are TRBV28 and TRBJ1-6, with D possibly being TRBD1 (5 bases). The germline CDR1 and CDR2 sequences are MDHEN and SYDVKM. CDR3 length: 16 amino acids. V was pared by 6 bases and J by 8 bases, with 20 bases between.

The V gene is TRBV15, the J gene TRBJ1-2; D is perhaps TRBD1 (5 bases). V lost 4 bases and J 7 bases, leaving 13 bases between the germline ends. Germline assignment: CDR1 LNHNV and CDR2 YYDKDF (reference sequence). This CDR3 is built from 13 residues. The CDR3 is CATSILDSPGYTF. The CDR3 DNA follows: TGTGCCACCAGCATCCTAGACAGCCCTGGCTACACCTTC. The complete variable domain, with remaining parts taken from reference TRBV15 and TRBJ1-2, reads DAMVIQNPRYQVTQFGKPVTLSCSQTLNHNVMYWYQQKSSQAPKLLFHYYDKDFNNEADTPDNFQSRRPNTSFCFLDIRSPGLGDTAMYLCATSILDSPGYTFGSGTRLTVV.

The chain combines TRBV28 with TRBJ2-3; TRBD2 matches at 7 bases. The J segment lost 2 bases and the V segment lost 4 bases, leaving 6 bases of the junction unmatched. Germline CDR1 reads MDHEN; CDR2 reads SYDVKM. The length of the CDR3 is 15 residues. The CDR3 spells CASSWASGVTDTQYF. The DNA for the CDR3 is TGTGCCAGCAGTTGGGCTAGCGGAGTCACAGATACGCAGTATTTT.

The chain joins TRBV2 to TRBJ2-7; a weak D match, TRBD2 (6 bases). Trimming removed 3 bases from V and 3 bases from J, with 18 bases in between. This CDR3 has 16 amino acids. Germline lookup yields CDR1 SNHLY and CDR2 FYNNEI. DNA of the CDR3: TGTGCCAGCAGTGATGGCGGGACTGCCTCTCTCTACGAGCAGTACTTC. Translated: CASSDGGTASLYEQYF.

The gene calls are TRBV9 and TRBJ1-6, with no clear D. In germline, CDR1 is SGDLS, CDR2 YYNGEE. V shed 0 bases and J shed 8 bases, with 6 bases lying between them. The CDR3 sequence is 13 residues long. The CDR3: CASSVVTDSPLHF. CDR3 coding DNA: TGTGCCAGCAGCGTAGTGACTGATTCACCCCTCCACTTT.

The CDR3 spells CASTQMNTEAFF. The CDR3, as DNA: TGTGCCAGTACGCAGATGAACACTGAAGCTTTCTTT. The chain links TRBV19 to TRBJ1-1; D not certain. Germline CDR1 and CDR2: LNHDA and SQIVND (reference sequence). The CDR3 length is 12 residues. The germline V and J ends were trimmed by 7 bases and 0 bases, with 6 bases remaining between them.

Notes on this clone: This same CDR3 is encoded by further DNA sequences in the sample. This sequence joins TRBV18 and TRBJ2-2, with 13 bases lining up with TRBD2. The V gene end was trimmed by 5 bases and the J gene end by 6 bases; junction bases not matched to a gene: 3. The CDR3 is made up of 15 amino acids. Germline V gene sequence: CDR1 KGHSH, CDR2 LQKENI. For the CDR3, the DNA is TGTGCCAGCTCAAGGACTAGCGGGAGACCCGGGGAGCTGTTTTTT. Its protein is CASSRTSGRPGELFF.

This clone occurred once. The rearrangement joins TRBV7-2 to TRBJ2-3; D not certain. Germline CDR1 is SGHTA and CDR2 is FQGNSA. The V gene lost 5 bases and the J gene lost 3 bases, with 9 bases spanning the gap. CDR3 length: 13 residues. The chain's CDR3 is CASSRANTDTQYF. CDR3 nucleotide sequence: TGTGCCAGCAGCCGTGCGAATACAGATACGCAGTATTTT.

This clone came up once. J is TRBJ2-7 and V is TRBV5-1; 7 bases map to TRBD1. Germline CDR1 SGHRS, CDR2 YFSETQ. The V and J ends lost 2 bases and 0 bases, in that order; junction bases with no gene match: 2. This CDR3 is built from 14 residues. The CDR3 is CASSLQGTSYEQYF. In DNA form, the CDR3 reads TGCGCCAGCAGCTTACAGGGGACCTCCTACGAGCAGTACTTC.

V is TRBV11-2 and J is TRBJ1-3, with 7 bases identical to TRBD1. Germline assignment: CDR1 SGHAT and CDR2 FQNNGV. V lost 1 base and J lost 2; bases outside the gene matches: 8. CDR3 length: 17 amino acids. CDR3 protein: CASSLAIPTGTGNTIYF. As DNA, the CDR3 is TGTGCCAGCAGCTTAGCGATACCGACAGGGACTGGAAACACCATATATTTT.

This chain joins TRBV5-1 and TRBJ2-1; 7 positions match TRBD2. CDR1 SGHRS and CDR2 YFSETQ come from the germline V gene. V lost 1 base, J lost 6 bases, and 10 bases stayed unmatched. The CDR3 totals 16 residues. CDR3 protein: CASSLLIAGEGNEQFF. CDR3 sequence (DNA): TGCGCCAGCAGCTTGCTCATAGCGGGCGAGGGCAATGAGCAGTTCTTC.

This clone was observed a handful of times. CDR3 amino acids: CASSLGGTDSYEQYF. CDR3 bases: TGCGCCAGCAGCTTGGGCGGAACGGATTCCTACGAGCAGTACTTC. This chain uses TRBV5-1 with TRBJ2-7; the D is unclear. This CDR3 contains 15 residues. V was pared by 0 bases and J by 1 base, with 11 bases between. CDR1 and CDR2 from the germline V gene are SGHRS and YFSETQ.

The gene calls are TRBV28 and TRBJ1-5; no clear D. Germline CDR1 reads MDHEN; CDR2 reads SYDVKM. Trimming pared 4 bases from V and 3 bases from J, leaving 13 bases between. The length of the CDR3 is 15 residues. The CDR3 loop reads CASSSRSTNNQPQHF. Written as DNA, the CDR3 is TGTGCCAGCAGTTCCCGGTCCACTAACAATCAGCCCCAGCATTTT. The full variable domain, in which reference TRBV28 and TRBJ1-5 provide the parts outside the CDR3, is DVKVTQSSRYLVKRTGEKVFLECVQDMDHENMFWYRQDPGLGLRLIYFSYDVKMKEKGDIPEGYSVSREKKERFSLILESASTNQTSMYLCASSSRSTNNQPQHFGDGTRLSIL.

J is TRBJ1-5 and V is TRBV11-2; no clear D gene. This CDR3 comprises 12 residues. The germline V gene has CDR1 SGHAT and CDR2 FQNNGV. Trimming took 5 bases from V and 7 from J, leaving 9 bases between them. CDR3 bases: TGTGCCAGCAGCCAAGAGGGCCAGCCCCAGCATTTT. The encoded protein is CASSQEGQPQHF.

This chain joins TRBV5-1 and TRBJ2-5, with D possibly TRBD2 on 6 matching bases. The ends were cut back, 4 bases at V and 5 bases at J, with 15 bases in the middle. The CDR3 has 14 residues. Germline CDR1 reads SGHRS; CDR2 reads YFSETQ. This chain's CDR3 is CASSVTEGRETQYF. The CDR3 DNA reads as TGCGCCAGCAGCGTGACGGAGGGGCGGGAGACCCAGTACTTC.

This clone was counted a few times. J is TRBJ1-1 and V is TRBV29-1; 7 bases are a match to TRBD1. This CDR3 is built from 12 residues. Germline V gene sequence: CDR1 SQVTM, CDR2 ANQGSEA. V dropped 2 bases and J dropped 5; count of bases not matched to a gene: 2. The CDR3 coding sequence is TGCAGCGTTGAACGACAGGGTACTGAAGCTTTCTTT. Translated, it gives CSVERQGTEAFF.